These T cell receptor beta chains were read from a single sample in a study of cytomegalovirus exposure and HLA in healthy donors. Produced via immunoSEQ multiplex PCR; TCRdb's table is partial and in-frame only. The data hold 100,000 or so clones, with over 80% observed a single time. The sample taken for sequencing was PBMCs. The receptor source for this set is a man aged 18 to 30 in good health and CMV-seronegative. The CDR3 runs from the conserved cysteine through the conserved F or W. A D gene is named only where the DNA matches it firmly. Some rows mark clone size as missing; the rest say once, few, many or name a class of expanded clone.

clone_size d_call j_call v_call cdr3_aa cdr3_nt
. TRBD2 TRBJ2-5 TRBV5-4 CASSLDPGGGETQYF TGTGCCAGCAGCTTGGATCCGGGAGGAGGAGAGACCCAGTACTTC
once TRBD2 TRBJ2-7 TRBV6-5 CATMKGTSVSYEQYF TGTGCCACCATGAAGGGGACTAGCGTTTCCTACGAGCAGTACTTC
few TRBD1 TRBJ1-3 TRBV5-1 CASSPGTGGPGNTIYF TGCGCCAGCAGCCCGGGGACAGGAGGCCCTGGAAACACCATATATTTT
. TRBD1 TRBJ2-7 TRBV7-9 CASSGQGAKHEQYF TGTGCCAGCAGCGGACAGGGGGCGAAGCACGAGCAGTACTTC
. . TRBJ1-1 TRBV7-9 CASRASGGTEAFF TGTGCCAGCCGAGCTTCCGGGGGTACTGAAGCTTTCTTT
. . TRBJ2-7 TRBV7-2 CASSPRHLSYEQYF TGTGCCAGCAGCCCCAGACACCTTTCCTACGAGCAGTACTTC
once . TRBJ2-2 TRBV4-2 CASSQEGVGAGELFF TGTGCCAGCAGCCAAGAAGGAGTCGGGGCCGGGGAGCTGTTTTTT
. . TRBJ2-1 TRBV14 CASSHSGPYNEQFF TGTGCCAGCAGCCACAGCGGACCCTACAATGAGCAGTTCTTC
. . TRBJ2-2 TRBV10-1 CASSHFQGAGELFF TGCGCCAGCAGTCACTTCCAGGGTGCCGGGGAGCTGTTTTTT
once . TRBJ2-7 TRBV2 CASSETRTIHEQYF TGTGCCAGCAGTGAGACTAGGACGATCCACGAGCAGTACTTC
. . TRBJ1-3 TRBV21-1 CASSNRTIDNRENRNTIYF TGTGCCAGCAGCAACCGTACAATTGACAACAGGGAGAATAGGAACACCATATATTTT